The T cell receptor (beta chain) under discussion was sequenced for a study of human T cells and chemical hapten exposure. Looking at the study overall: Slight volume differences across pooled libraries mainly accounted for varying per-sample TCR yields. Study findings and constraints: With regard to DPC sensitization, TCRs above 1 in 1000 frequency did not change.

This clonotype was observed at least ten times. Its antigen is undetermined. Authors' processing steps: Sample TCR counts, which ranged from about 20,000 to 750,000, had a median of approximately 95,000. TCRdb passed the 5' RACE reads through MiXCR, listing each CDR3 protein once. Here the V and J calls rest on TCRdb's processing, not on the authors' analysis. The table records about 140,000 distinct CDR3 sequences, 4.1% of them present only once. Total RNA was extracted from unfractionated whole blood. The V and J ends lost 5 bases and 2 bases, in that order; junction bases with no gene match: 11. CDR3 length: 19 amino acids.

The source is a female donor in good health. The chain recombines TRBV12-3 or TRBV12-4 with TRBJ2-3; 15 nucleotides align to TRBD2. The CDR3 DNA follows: TGTGCCAGCAGTGGACTAGCGGGGGGGCCGGTTCCCCACACAGATACGCAGTATTTT. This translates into CASSGLAGGPVPHTDTQYF.